What follows describes a single T cell receptor beta chain. The antigen is undetermined. The PCR ran on 60 Vbeta and 13 Jbeta primers. Generated by immunoSEQ multiplex PCR, the TCRdb table keeps only in-frame clones and is missing some. The table for this sample gives 60,000 to 85,000 clones. This record comes from a study of cytomegalovirus exposure and HLA in healthy donors. General observations from the study: Reports showed the classifier diagnosing cytomegalovirus status with high specificity and sensitivity. Later analysis identified a missense DCLRE1C variant that was linked to TCR beta V- and J-gene trimming.

Sequencing was performed on PBMCs. The clonotype originates from a man aged 50 or older in good health and CMV-seropositive.

CDR3 nucleotide sequence: TGTGCCAGCAGCTTAAAGGGACAGGGGACGGGGGAGCTGTTTTTT. This gives the protein CASSLKGQGTGELFF. This chain connects TRBV5-4 to TRBJ2-2; 10 bases are shared with TRBD1. The CDR3 runs 15 residues. The J segment lost 8 bases and the V segment lost 2 bases, leaving 6 bases of the junction unmatched. Germline values: CDR1 SGHNT, CDR2 YYREEE (reference sequence).